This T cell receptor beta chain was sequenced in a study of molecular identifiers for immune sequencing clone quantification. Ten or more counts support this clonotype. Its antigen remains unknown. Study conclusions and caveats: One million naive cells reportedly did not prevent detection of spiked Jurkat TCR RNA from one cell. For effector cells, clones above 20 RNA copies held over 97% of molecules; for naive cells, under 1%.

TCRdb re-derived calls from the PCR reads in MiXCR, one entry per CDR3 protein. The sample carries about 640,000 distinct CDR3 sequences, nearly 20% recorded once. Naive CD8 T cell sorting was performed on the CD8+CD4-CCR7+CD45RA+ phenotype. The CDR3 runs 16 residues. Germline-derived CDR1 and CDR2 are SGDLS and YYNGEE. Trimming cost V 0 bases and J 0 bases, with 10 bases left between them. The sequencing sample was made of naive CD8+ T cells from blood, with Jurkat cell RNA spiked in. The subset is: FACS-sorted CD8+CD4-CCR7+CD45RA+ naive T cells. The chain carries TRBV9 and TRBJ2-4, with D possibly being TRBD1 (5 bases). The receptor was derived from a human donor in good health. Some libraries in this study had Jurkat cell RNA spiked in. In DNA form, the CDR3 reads TGTGCCAGCAGCGTAGGACAGTCTAAAGCCAAAAACATTCAGTACTTC. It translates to CASSVGQSKAKNIQYF.